The rows below give T cell receptor beta chains drawn from one sample of a study of identical twins. TCRdb used MiXCR to reprocess the 5' RACE reads, holding one entry per CDR3 protein. The sample contains a few hundred thousand distinct CDR3 sequences, 9% of which appear only once. Source material: naive T cells sorted from blood. These receptors were obtained from a woman aged 50 to 60 in good health. Both conserved end residues are trimmed from each CDR3.

v_gene	j_gene	CDR3aa
TRBV12-3/TRBV12-4	TRBJ1-6	ASSLRDTTPLH
TRBV18	TRBJ2-2	ASSPAENTGELF
TRBV5-1	TRBJ2-2	ASSLEWRAGELF
TRBV27	TRBJ2-5	ASSPRTGGDETQY
TRBV6-5	TRBJ2-1	ASSKGTGIRNEQF
TRBV18	TRBJ1-4	ASSPGQGGKLF
TRBV20-1	TRBJ2-3	SARPGTSPSTDTQY
TRBV12-3/TRBV12-4	TRBJ1-3	ASRGTGVGNTIY
TRBV5-5	TRBJ2-7	ASSLVGHSTGYEQY
TRBV7-2	TRBJ2-3	ASSLGTVGGDTQY
TRBV2	TRBJ2-1	ASSEYSKGRMF
TRBV6-2/TRBV6-3	TRBJ2-1	ASSYPSRERDEQF
TRBV12-5	TRBJ2-1	ASGSKTGTGFDEQF
TRBV5-1	TRBJ2-2	ASSFGKSNTGELF
TRBV25-1	TRBJ1-2	ASSDKLTGGRYT
TRBV3-1	TRBJ2-5	ASSQDPLSSETQY
TRBV6-9	TRBJ2-1	ASSYLTRDSLYNEQF
TRBV12-3/TRBV12-4	TRBJ1-2	ASSFGQITT
TRBV3-1	TRBJ2-1	ASSQGESGNEQF
TRBV20-1	TRBJ2-7	SAREGGYEQY
TRBV7-9	TRBJ2-3	ASSFGLAADTQY
TRBV29-1	TRBJ2-7	SVYLRGGSYEQY
TRBV20-1	TRBJ2-1	SARQGAGGWNEQF
TRBV12-5	TRBJ2-2	ATRRLAGRQELF
TRBV28	TRBJ1-1	ASSWASDREDANTEAF
TRBV18	TRBJ2-7	ASSYKGLTNSEQY
TRBV12-3/TRBV12-4	TRBJ1-5	ASSFSSIANQPQH